Following are 9 T cell receptor beta chains from one sample sequenced in a study of blood T cell repertoires in COVID-19 (dated by TCRdb to 2020 to 2022). Libraries were prepared through the immunoSEQ multiplex PCR assay. The immuneACCESS repertoire file appears here via TCRdb, limited to in-frame rearrangements. These files lack a portion of the clones; in checked studies, under half of the deficit traces to unresolved V genes, and the cause of the others is not known. The sample has about 270,000 clones on record, about 89% of them singletons. 1.5% to 2% of the sample lies in the top ten. The source material was peripheral blood. These receptors came from an older woman who had recovered from COVID-19.

In its sample, this clone was seen once. The CDR3, as DNA: TGTGCCAGCAGCTTACAGGGAACCCAAGAGACCCAGTACTTC. Its protein is CASSLQGTQETQYF. The rearrangement joins TRBV7-9 to TRBJ2-5, with D possibly being TRBD1 (5 bases). There are 14 residues in the CDR3. Trimming removed 2 bases at V and 1 base at J, with 8 bases between. The germline CDR1 and CDR2 sequences are SEHNR and FQNEAQ (reference sequence). Looking up the rest from reference TRBV7-9 and TRBJ2-5 gives the full variable domain: DTGVSQNPRHKITKRGQNVTFRCDPISEHNRLYWYRQTLGQGPEFLTYFQNEAQLEKSRLLSDRFSAERPKGSFSTLEIQRTEQGDSAMYLCASSLQGTQETQYFGPGTRLLVL.

The V gene is TRBV5-1, the J gene TRBJ2-2, with a weak D call TRBD1 (6 bases). This CDR3 contains 16 residues. Germline CDR1 reads SGHRS; CDR2 reads YFSETQ. Between the trimmed V and J ends, which lost 5 bases and 4 bases, there was a span of 18 bases. The chain's CDR3 is CASSSGQPDRTGELFF. In DNA form, the CDR3 reads TGCGCCAGCAGTTCCGGACAGCCGGATCGCACCGGGGAGCTGTTTTTT.

This chain connects TRBV28 to TRBJ2-1, with a possible D match to TRBD2 (6 bases). The CDR3 is 15 amino acids. CDR1 and CDR2 from the germline V gene are MDHEN and SYDVKM. Trimming pared 2 bases from V and 7 bases from J, leaving 15 bases between. CDR3 nucleotide sequence: TGTGCCAGCAGTTTAGGCGGGGCGCTTCGAAATGAGCAGTTCTTC. Translated: CASSLGGALRNEQFF. The full variable domain, completed using reference TRBV28 and TRBJ2-1, is DVKVTQSSRYLVKRTGEKVFLECVQDMDHENMFWYRQDPGLGLRLIYFSYDVKMKEKGDIPEGYSVSREKKERFSLILESASTNQTSMYLCASSLGGALRNEQFFGPGTRLTVL.

As regards this clone: Other DNA sequences in this specimen translate into the identical CDR3. V is TRBV27 and J is TRBJ2-7; maybe TRBD2 (6 bases). The V end was cut by 2 bases, the J end by 7 bases, with 9 bases between. The CDR3 has 12 amino acids. CDR1 and CDR2 (germline): MNHEY, SMNVEV (reference sequence). CDR3 in amino acids: CASSLPRGEQYF. The CDR3 coding sequence is TGTGCCAGCAGTTTACCCCGGGGGGAGCAGTACTTC.

The chain joins TRBV6-1 to TRBJ2-1; 7 bases map to TRBD1. The CDR3 is 14 residues long. Trimming at V came to 8 bases and at J to 2 bases, leaving 6 bases not matched to a gene. Germline V gives CDR1 MNHNS, CDR2 SASEGT. The CDR3 is CASGTGTAYNEQFF. Here the CDR3 DNA reads TGTGCCAGCGGTACCGGGACAGCCTACAATGAGCAGTTCTTC.

This clone was seen just once. The rearrangement uses TRBV9 and TRBJ2-5, with D perhaps matching TRBD2 (7 bases). CDR1 and CDR2 (germline): SGDLS, YYNGEE. V lost 4 bases and J lost 5, with 18 bases in between. The CDR3 runs 15 residues. The CDR3 sequence: CASSKMGGAEETQYF. As DNA, the CDR3 is TGTGCCAGCAGCAAAATGGGGGGGGCCGAGGAGACCCAGTACTTC.

The genes are TRBV7-2 and TRBJ2-7; 7 bases match TRBD2. Trimming took 6 bases from V and 0 from J; bases not matched to a gene: 11. Germline CDR1 is SGHTA and CDR2 is FQGNSA. The CDR3 runs 16 residues. CDR3 sequence: CASSTPRRGFSYEQYF. CDR3 nucleotides: TGTGCCAGCAGTACGCCCCGGCGGGGGTTCTCCTACGAGCAGTACTTC. Full variable domain (missing parts from reference TRBV7-2 and TRBJ2-7): GAGVSQSPSNKVTEKGKDVELRCDPISGHTALYWYRQSLGQGLEFLIYFQGNSAPDKSGLPSDRFSAERTGGSVSTLTIQRTQQEDSAVYLCASSTPRRGFSYEQYFGPGTRLTVT.

The V gene is TRBV2, the J gene TRBJ2-5; tentative D call: TRBD1 (5 bases). The CDR3 is made up of 15 amino acids. V was shortened by 4 bases and J by 4 bases, with 16 bases between the two germline ends. Germline V CDR1 and CDR2: SNHLY, FYNNEI. The chain's CDR3 is CASSVQAQGVETQYF. The CDR3 region has the DNA TGTGCCAGCAGTGTTCAGGCCCAAGGGGTAGAGACCCAGTACTTC. The variable domain in full, with the rest retrieved from reference TRBV2 and TRBJ2-5, is EPEVTQTPSHQVTQMGQEVILRCVPISNHLYFYWYRQILGQKVEFLVSFYNNEISEKSEIFDDQFSVERPDGSNFTLKIRSTKLEDSAMYFCASSVQAQGVETQYFGPGTRLLVL.

J is TRBJ2-2 and V is TRBV10-3; no firm D call. Trimming took off 0 bases at V and 1 base at J, with 6 bases between the two ends. This CDR3 contains 15 residues. Germline CDR1 ENHRY, CDR2 SYGVKD. DNA for the CDR3: TGTGCCATCAGTGAGTCCCAAATGAACACCGGGGAGCTGTTTTTT. Translation gives CAISESQMNTGELFF.